The rows below give T cell receptor beta chains drawn from one sample of a study of healthy donors' naive CD4 and CD8 T cells. TCRdb used MiXCR to reprocess the reads, holding one entry per CDR3 protein. Of approximately 200,000 distinct CDR3 sequences in the sample, 65% to 75% were seen once. The specimen was naive CD4+ and CD8+ T cells sorted from blood, pooled from several donors. These receptors came from a pool of human donors in good health; the sample pools cells from several healthy donors. Both conserved end residues are part of each CDR3. A D gene is named only where the DNA matches it firmly. Clone size appears in some rows only: once, few, many, or a class for an expanded clone.

>TRBJ2-4|TRBV29-1|.|few
CSVVRNGIQYF
TGCAGCGTTGTAAGGAACGGCATTCAGTACTTC
>TRBJ2-5|TRBV29-1|.|.
CSVAVAQETQYF
TGCAGCGTTGCGGTAGCCCAAGAGACCCAGTACTTC
>TRBJ2-3|TRBV11-2|.|.
CASSRSTDTQYF
TGTGCCAGCAGCCGTAGCACAGATACGCAGTATTTT
>TRBJ2-5|TRBV4-1|TRBD2|.
CASSHPGGAGGSETQYF
TGCGCCAGCAGCCACCCGGGAGGTGCGGGAGGGTCCGAGACCCAGTACTTC
>TRBJ1-1|TRBV29-1|.|.
CSVVELLNTEAFF
TGCAGCGTTGTTGAGTTATTGAACACTGAAGCTTTCTTT
>TRBJ2-7|TRBV6-2/TRBV6-3|TRBD1|once
CASISARDRGFYEQYF
TGTGCCAGCATTTCCGCCCGGGACAGGGGTTTCTACGAGCAGTACTTC
>TRBJ2-7|TRBV11-2|.|.
CASSLVPGPNYEQYF
TGTGCCAGCAGCTTAGTTCCAGGACCGAACTACGAGCAGTACTTC
>TRBJ2-7|TRBV5-1|TRBD1|.
CASSFSSGTDEQYF
TGCGCCAGCAGCTTCTCATCAGGGACAGACGAGCAGTACTTC
>TRBJ2-7|TRBV12-5|.|few
CASGLVLGQATYEQYF
TGTGCTAGTGGTTTGGTCTTAGGCCAAGCTACCTACGAGCAGTACTTC
>TRBJ2-2|TRBV19|.|once
CASSIPRTGELFF
TGTGCCAGTAGTATTCCCCGGACCGGGGAGCTGTTTTTT
>TRBJ2-7|TRBV6-5|.|.
CASSPLPLAYEQYF
TGTGCCAGCAGTCCACTCCCCTTAGCCTACGAGCAGTACTTC
>TRBJ2-5|TRBV10-3|.|.
CAISEASLQETQYF
TGTGCCATCAGTGAGGCCAGCCTCCAAGAGACCCAGTACTTC
>TRBJ1-1|TRBV30|.|.
CAWSVTRNTEAFF
TGTGCCTGGAGTGTAACCAGGAACACTGAAGCTTTCTTT
>TRBJ2-3|TRBV18|.|.
CASSPAADTQYF
TGTGCCAGCTCACCGGCGGCAGATACGCAGTATTTT
>TRBJ1-3|TRBV24-1|.|.
CATSDWRVGSSVSGNTIYF
TGTGCCACCAGTGATTGGAGAGTGGGGAGTTCGGTGTCTGGAAACACCATATATTTT
>TRBJ2-3|TRBV12-3/TRBV12-4|.|few
CASSFLGPTDTQYF
TGTGCCAGCAGTTTTTTGGGACCCACAGATACGCAGTATTTT
>TRBJ2-3|TRBV30|.|.
CAWSDGRGQVDTQYF
TGTGCCTGGTCCGACGGGAGGGGGCAAGTCGATACGCAGTATTTT
>TRBJ2-7|TRBV6-5|.|.
CASSYSGPGAYEQYF
TGTGCCAGCAGTTACTCCGGCCCAGGGGCCTACGAGCAGTACTTC
>TRBJ2-1|TRBV10-3|TRBD2|few
CAISTVLPGGINEQFF
TGTGCCATCAGCACCGTCCTACCGGGAGGGATAAATGAGCAGTTCTTC